One TCR beta chain is described in this entry. V was pared by 5 bases and J by 3 bases, with 9 bases of the junction left unmatched. CDR3 length: 16 amino acids. The data were obtained in a study of blood T cells in healthy people across ages. The second PCR ran roughly 7 to 12 cycles with a sample-barcoded 5' primer and J-beta primers. One entry per CDR3 protein, called by TCRdb with MiXCR from the 5' RACE reads. The sample lists around 790,000 distinct CDR3 sequences; roughly 44% were seen once. This clonotype was sampled from a man aged 55 to 70 in good health. Sequenced: blood. The chain joins TRBV12-3 or TRBV12-4 to TRBJ2-1, with 8 bases identical to TRBD1. The CDR3 nucleotides are TGTGCCAGCAGTCAATCAACCGGGACAGGCTACAATGAGCAGTTCTTC. This translates into CASSQSTGTGYNEQFF.